This T cell receptor beta chain came from a study of T cells after yellow fever vaccination. Study-level points and caveats: Booster samples showed a return of most primary-vaccination clones (roughly 96% CD4, about 87% CD8).

Regarding this clonotype: Its antigen remains unidentified.

As TCR cDNA was made by 5'RACE template switching, a universal primer site and UMIs were added. TCRdb re-called the 5' RACE reads through MiXCR, storing one row per CDR3 protein. The sample yields some 120,000 distinct CDR3 sequences, under 8.5% seen once. The CDR3 has 11 amino acids. V lost 4 bases and J 10 bases, leaving 11 bases between the germline ends. The sample was CD4+ T cells sorted from PBMCs, taken 10 to 11 days after the first yellow fever vaccination. This clonotype was sampled from a man aged 18 to 29 who received the YFV17D yellow fever vaccine. V and J are TRBV23-1 and TRBJ2-7; D is perhaps TRBD1 (6 bases). TRBV23-1 is identified as an open reading frame with a role that is uncertain. CDR3 nucleotides: TGCGCCAGCAGTCTGGGGGCGGCACAGTACGTC. This gives the protein CASSLGAAQYV.